This T cell receptor (beta chain) was observed in a study of blood T cell repertoires in COVID-19. This clone showed up just once. The data were produced by immunoSEQ multiplex PCR, yet TCRdb's version contains in-frame clones alone and is incomplete. The sample yields roughly 200,000 clones, approximately 78% seen once. Unmatched junction bases numbered 4, after V lost 6 bases and J lost 4 bases. The CDR3 has 15 residues. The germline V gene has CDR1 LNHDA and CDR2 SQIVND (reference sequence). This TCR was sampled from a man aged 35 to 55 who had recovered from COVID-19. Sequenced input: PBMCs or T cells enriched from blood (not recorded which). The genes are TRBV19 and TRBJ1-6; TRBD1 aligns across 9 bases. CDR3 coding DNA: TGTGCCAGTAGGATACAGGGGGCTTATAATTCACCCCTCCACTTT. Residues: CASRIQGAYNSPLHF.